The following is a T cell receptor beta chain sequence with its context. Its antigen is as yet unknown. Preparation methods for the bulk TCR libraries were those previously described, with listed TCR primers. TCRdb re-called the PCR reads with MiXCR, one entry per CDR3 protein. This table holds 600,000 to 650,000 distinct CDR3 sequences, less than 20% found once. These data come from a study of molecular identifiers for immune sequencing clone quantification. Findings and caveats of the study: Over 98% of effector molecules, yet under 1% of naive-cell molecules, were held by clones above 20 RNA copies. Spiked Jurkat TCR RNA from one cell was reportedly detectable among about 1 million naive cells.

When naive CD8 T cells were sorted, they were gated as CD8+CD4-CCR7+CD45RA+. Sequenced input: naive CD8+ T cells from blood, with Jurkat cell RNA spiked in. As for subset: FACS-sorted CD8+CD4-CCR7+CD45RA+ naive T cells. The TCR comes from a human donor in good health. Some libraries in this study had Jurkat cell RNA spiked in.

The CDR3 region has the DNA TGCGCCAGCAGTAGTGACAGGGGAAATGGTAGCAATCAGCCCCAGCATTTT. It encodes CASSSDRGNGSNQPQHF. V gene TRBV10-1 combines with J gene TRBJ1-5, with 8 bases that match TRBD1. Germline V gene sequence: CDR1 WNHNN, CDR2 SYGVQD (reference sequence). J was trimmed by 0 bases and V by 5 bases; bases with no gene match: 9. The CDR3 length is 17 residues.